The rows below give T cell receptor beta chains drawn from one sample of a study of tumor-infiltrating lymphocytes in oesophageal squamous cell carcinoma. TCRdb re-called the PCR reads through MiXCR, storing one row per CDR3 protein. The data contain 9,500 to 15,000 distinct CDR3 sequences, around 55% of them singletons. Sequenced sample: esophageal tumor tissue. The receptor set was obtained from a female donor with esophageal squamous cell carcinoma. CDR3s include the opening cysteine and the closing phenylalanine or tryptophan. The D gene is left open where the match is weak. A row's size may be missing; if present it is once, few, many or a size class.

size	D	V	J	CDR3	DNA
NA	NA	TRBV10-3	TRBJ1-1	CAISVTGKRNTEAFF	TGTGCCATCAGTGTAACAGGGAAAAGGAACACTGAAGCTTTCTTT
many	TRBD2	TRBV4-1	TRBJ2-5	CASSQEGLAGLETQYF	TGCGCCAGCAGCCAAGAAGGGCTAGCGGGACTAGAGACCCAGTACTTC
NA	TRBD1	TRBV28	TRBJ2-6	CASGDRRGSGANVLTF	TGTGCCAGTGGGGACAGGAGGGGCTCTGGGGCCAACGTCCTGACTTTC
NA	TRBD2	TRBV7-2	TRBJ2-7	CASSLGLAGGRYEQYF	TGTGCCAGCAGCTTGGGACTAGCGGGGGGACGTTACGAGCAGTACTTC
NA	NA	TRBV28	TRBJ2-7	CASSLDYGGNYEQYF	TGTGCCAGCAGTTTAGATTACGGGGGAAACTACGAGCAGTACTTC
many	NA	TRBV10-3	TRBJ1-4	CATGGGGDGEKLFF	TGTGCCACCGGCGGGGGCGGAGATGGTGAAAAACTGTTTTTT
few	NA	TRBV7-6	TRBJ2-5	CASSLSRAEETQYF	TGTGCCAGCAGCTTAAGCCGAGCCGAAGAGACCCAGTACTTC
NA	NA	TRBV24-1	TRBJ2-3	CATSDYFTDTQYF	TGTGCCACCAGTGATTACTTTACCGATACGCAGTATTTT
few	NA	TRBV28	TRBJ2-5	CASSPLLKSQETQYF	TGTGCCAGCAGTCCCCTCCTTAAGTCCCAAGAGACCCAGTACTTC
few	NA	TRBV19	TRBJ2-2	CASSVLNTGELFF	TGTGCCAGTAGCGTACTTAACACCGGGGAGCTGTTTTTT
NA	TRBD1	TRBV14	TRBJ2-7	CASTGQGNTEALF	TGTGCCAGTACTGGACAGGGCAACACTGAAGCTCTCTTC
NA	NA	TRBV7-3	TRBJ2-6	CASSSRLSGANVLTF	TGTGCCAGCAGCTCTCGACTCTCTGGGGCCAACGTCCTGACTTTC
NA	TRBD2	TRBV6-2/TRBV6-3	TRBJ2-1	CASSGISSGGGNEQFF	TGTGCCAGCAGTGGGATATCTAGCGGGGGGGGCAATGAGCAGTTCTTC
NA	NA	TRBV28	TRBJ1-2	CASSIAITQVGFRGYTF	TGTGCCAGCAGTATTGCCATCACACAGGTCGGGTTTAGAGGCTACACCTTC
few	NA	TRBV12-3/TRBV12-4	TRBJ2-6	CASSFDVLTF	TGTGCCAGCAGTTTTGACGTCCTGACTTTC
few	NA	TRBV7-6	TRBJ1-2	CASSLRSQGLNYGYTF	TGTGCCAGCAGCTTAAGGTCTCAGGGACTAAACTATGGCTACACCTTC
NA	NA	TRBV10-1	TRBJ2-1	CASSEAQGEHEQFF	TGCGCCAGCAGTGAGGCCCAGGGTGAACATGAGCAGTTCTTC
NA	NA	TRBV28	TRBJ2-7	CASSGTYEQYF	TGTGCCAGCAGCGGAACCTACGAGCAGTACTTC
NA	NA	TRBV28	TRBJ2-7	CASSLMFEQYF	TGTGCCAGCAGTTTGATGTTCGAGCAGTACTTC
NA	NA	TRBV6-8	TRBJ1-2	CASSSGGGARGYTF	TGTGCCAGCAGCTCAGGAGGGGGGGCGCGGGGCTACACCTTC
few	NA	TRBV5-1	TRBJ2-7	CASSYSATFGEQYF	TGCGCCAGCAGCTATTCAGCGACCTTCGGCGAGCAGTACTTC
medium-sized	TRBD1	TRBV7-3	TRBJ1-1	CASSRGQGGTEAFF	TGTGCCAGCAGCCGAGGACAGGGGGGTACTGAAGCTTTCTTT
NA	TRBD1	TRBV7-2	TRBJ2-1	CASSFGTAEQFF	TGTGCCAGCAGCTTCGGGACAGCCGAGCAGTTCTTC
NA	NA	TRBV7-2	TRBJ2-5	CASSASRQLQETQYF	TGTGCCAGCAGCGCAAGTCGACAACTCCAAGAGACCCAGTACTTC
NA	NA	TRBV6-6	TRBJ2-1	CASSSVTEYNEQFF	TGTGCCAGCAGTTCCGTGACGGAATACAATGAGCAGTTCTTC
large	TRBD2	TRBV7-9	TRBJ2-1	CASSRWTSGRYNEQFF	TGTGCCAGCAGCAGATGGACTAGCGGGAGGTACAATGAGCAGTTCTTC
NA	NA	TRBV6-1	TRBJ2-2	CASSYWAGNTGELFF	TGTGCCAGCAGTTATTGGGCCGGTAACACCGGGGAGCTGTTTTTT
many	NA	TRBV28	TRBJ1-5	CATRGVGQPQHF	TGTGCCACCAGGGGCGTGGGTCAGCCCCAGCATTTT
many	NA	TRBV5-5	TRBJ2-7	CASSSVRTSYEQYF	TGTGCCAGCAGCTCCGTCAGGACATCCTACGAGCAGTACTTC
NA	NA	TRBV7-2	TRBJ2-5	CASSFNGGGRETQYF	TGTGCCAGCAGCTTTAACGGGGGCGGGAGAGAGACCCAGTACTTC
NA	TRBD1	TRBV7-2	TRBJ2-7	CASSLQTGMDEQYF	TGTGCCAGCAGCTTACAGACAGGGATGGACGAGCAGTACTTC
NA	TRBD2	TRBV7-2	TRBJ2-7	CASSPRVGAGAASYEQYF	TGTGCCAGCAGCCCCCGGGTGGGAGCGGGAGCTGCTTCCTACGAGCAGTACTTC
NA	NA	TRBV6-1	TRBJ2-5	CASSDWVETQYF	TGTGCCAGCAGTGATTGGGTGGAGACCCAGTACTTC
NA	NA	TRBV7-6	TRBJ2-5	CASSLDRTDYSATQYF	TGTGCCAGCAGCTTAGATAGGACGGATTACTCGGCGACCCAGTACTTC
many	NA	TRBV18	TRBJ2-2	CASSPPDRPSVSNTGELFF	TGTGCCAGCTCACCACCGGACAGACCATCAGTTTCGAACACCGGGGAGCTGTTTTTT
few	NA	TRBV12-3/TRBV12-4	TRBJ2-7	CASSLGQNAYEQYF	TGTGCCAGCAGCCTCGGACAGAACGCCTACGAGCAGTACTTC
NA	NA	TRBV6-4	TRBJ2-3	CASSQRADGDTQYF	TGTGCCAGCAGTCAACGGGCCGACGGGGATACGCAGTATTTT
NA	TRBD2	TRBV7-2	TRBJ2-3	CASSTQTSADTQYF	TGTGCCAGCAGCACTCAGACTAGCGCAGATACGCAGTATTTT
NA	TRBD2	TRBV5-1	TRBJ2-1	CASSKSGGSYNEQFF	TGCGCCAGCAGCAAAAGCGGGGGCTCCTACAATGAGCAGTTCTTC